The following is a T cell receptor (beta chain) sequence with its context. The CDR3 sequence is 11 residues long. Germline V gene sequence: CDR1 SGHTA, CDR2 FQGNSA. Trimming left V 3 bases short and J 7 bases short, with 7 bases between. In blood CD8+ and CD4+ T cells, TCR beta underwent sequencing. An input of roughly 0.45 to 1 ug of RNA was subjected to reverse transcription using random hexamers. TCRdb reanalysed the immunoSEQ multiplex PCR reads using MiXCR and keeps one entry per CDR3 protein. The sample contains around 80,000 distinct CDR3 sequences, under 95% of which appear only once. The entry originates in a study of CD8 T cells in Susac syndrome.

Sequenced: CD8+ T cells from PBMCs. The receptor's source is a human donor with Susac syndrome. V and J are TRBV7-2 and TRBJ2-7, with D unresolved. The CDR3 bases are TGTGCCAGCAGCTTGTCCTGGGAGCAGTACTTC. This translates into CASSLSWEQYF.